The 9 T cell receptor beta chains reported below all come from one sample, sequenced in a study of beta chain features in type 1 diabetes. Investigators reverse transcribed all isolated RNA, so they sequenced expressed TCRB transcripts. Some clones are missing from TCRdb's copy, which holds only in-frame ones; the method was immunoSEQ multiplex PCR. Of 400,000 to 450,000 clones listed, 11% to 15% are singletons. What was sequenced was naive CD4+ T cells from blood. The origin of the receptors is a man aged 25 to 40 in good health.

The chain joins TRBV6-1 to TRBJ2-1, with 14 bases fitting TRBD2. The J segment lost 9 bases and the V segment lost 6 bases, leaving 7 bases of the junction unmatched. The CDR3 spans 15 residues. Germline CDR1 MNHNS, CDR2 SASEGT. CDR3: CASRKGLAGDFEQFF. CDR3 nucleotides: TGTGCCAGCAGAAAGGGACTAGCGGGGGATTTTGAGCAGTTCTTC.

The chain employs TRBV28 and TRBJ2-3; unclear D gene. Between the trimmed V and J ends, which lost 6 bases and 2 bases, there was a span of 9 bases. The CDR3 spans 13 residues. Germline V gene sequence: CDR1 MDHEN, CDR2 SYDVKM. This CDR3 reads CASSPRYTDTQYF. The CDR3 bases are TGTGCCAGCAGCCCTAGATACACAGATACGCAGTATTTT. The variable domain in full, with the rest retrieved from reference TRBV28 and TRBJ2-3, is DVKVTQSSRYLVKRTGEKVFLECVQDMDHENMFWYRQDPGLGLRLIYFSYDVKMKEKGDIPEGYSVSREKKERFSLILESASTNQTSMYLCASSPRYTDTQYFGPGTRLTVL.

This clone came up a few times. The chain employs TRBV19 and TRBJ1-2; 7 bases fit TRBD1. Unmatched junction bases numbered 7, after V lost 6 bases and J lost 3 bases. The CDR3 runs to 14 residues. Germline V gene data show CDR1 as LNHDA and CDR2 as SQIVND (reference sequence). The CDR3 spells CASRTGQADYGYTF. In DNA, the CDR3 is TGTGCCAGTAGGACTGGACAGGCCGACTATGGCTACACCTTC.

This clone was seen only a few times. The J gene is TRBJ2-1, the V gene TRBV4-1; D call uncertain. The germline V and J ends were trimmed by 1 base and 11 bases, with 12 bases remaining between them. Germline V gene lookup returns CDR1 MGHRA and CDR2 YSYEKL. The CDR3 is 13 amino acids. The CDR3 sequence: CASSQAETTKQFF. The CDR3 bases are TGCGCCAGCAGCCAAGCGGAGACAACTAAGCAGTTCTTC.

The rearrangement uses TRBV7-2 and TRBJ1-4; a weak D match, TRBD1 (5 bases). Germline CDR1 SGHTA, CDR2 FQGNSA. The V end was cut by 5 bases, the J end by 1 base, with 11 bases between. The CDR3 contains 15 residues. As DNA, the CDR3 is TGTGCCAGCAGCCCGGGGGGTCGAACTAATGAAAAACTGTTTTTT. It specifies CASSPGGRTNEKLFF.

J is TRBJ2-5 and V is TRBV4-3; TRBD1 agrees at 8 bases. The CDR3 is 13 residues long. J lost 4 bases, V lost 3 bases, and 1 base had no gene match. The V gene's germline CDR1 is LGHNA and CDR2 YSLEER. The DNA for the CDR3 is TGCGCCAGCAGCCAGACAGGGGTAGAGACCCAGTACTTC. This encodes CASSQTGVETQYF.

This clone was observed a few times. This chain joins TRBV5-1 and TRBJ2-3; D is undetermined. The CDR3 contains 11 residues. The germline V gene has CDR1 SGHRS and CDR2 YFSETQ. V was trimmed by 6 bases and J by 5 bases, leaving 7 bases between them. DNA of the CDR3: TGCGCCAGCATCTCAGGAGATACGCAGTATTTT. Its protein is CASISGDTQYF.

The chain combines TRBV6-6 with TRBJ1-1; possibly TRBD1 for D (5 bases). The CDR3 covers 15 residues. Germline V CDR1 and CDR2: MNHNY, SVGAGI (reference sequence). The ends were cut back, 2 bases at V and 4 bases at J, with 14 bases in the middle. The CDR3 sequence is CASSYEAGKGTEAFF. The CDR3 nucleotides are TGTGCCAGCAGTTACGAGGCAGGGAAGGGCACTGAAGCTTTCTTT.

Only a few counts were recorded for this clone. The CDR3 loop is CASQREVTYEQYV. The CDR3 DNA sequence: TGTGCCAGCCAACGGGAGGTTACCTACGAGCAGTACGTC. The chain employs TRBV2 and TRBJ2-7, with 7 nucleotides matching TRBD2. The J segment lost 2 bases and the V segment lost 8 bases, leaving 6 bases of the junction unmatched. Germline CDR1 SNHLY, CDR2 FYNNEI. This CDR3 region has 13 residues.